This is a list of T cell receptor beta chains from one sample in a study of beta chain features in type 1 diabetes. Libraries were prepared by immunoSEQ multiplex PCR; TCRdb keeps only in-frame clonotypes and omits some of them. The sample has around 280,000 clones, 15% seen once; the top ten hold 0.015% to 0.017%. The sample taken for sequencing was naive CD4+ T cells from blood. The receptors were sampled from a man between 18 and 29 years old with type 1 diabetes. CDR3s include the opening cysteine and the closing phenylalanine or tryptophan. The D gene is left open where the match is weak. Rows may omit the clone size; those that give it use once, few, many or a size class.

D gene	V gene	clone size	J gene	CDR3 DNA	CDR3 protein
TRBD2	TRBV7-6	.	TRBJ2-1	TGTGCCAGCAGCTCCAGACTAGCGGACTCCTACAATGAGCAGTTCTTC	CASSSRLADSYNEQFF
.	TRBV28	few	TRBJ2-7	TGTGCCAGCAGCGAGTCGGGACAAATGAGGGAGCAGTACTTC	CASSESGQMREQYF
.	TRBV28	.	TRBJ1-5	TGTGCCAGCAGTTTAGTGGGGGGTAGCAATCAGCCCCAGCATTTT	CASSLVGGSNQPQHF
.	TRBV7-2	.	TRBJ2-3	TGTGCCAGCACCCCCAGGAGCACAGATACGCAGTATTTT	CASTPRSTDTQYF
.	TRBV28	few	TRBJ1-2	TGTGCCAGCAGTTCCCGGGGAGCTAACTATGGCTACACCTTC	CASSSRGANYGYTF
TRBD1	TRBV5-1	few	TRBJ1-4	TGCGCCAGCAGCTTTCAGGGGGCAGCTAATGAAAAACTGTTTTTT	CASSFQGAANEKLFF
.	TRBV7-8	.	TRBJ1-2	TGTGCCAGCAGCTTAGATTTAGTCCGTAGCTACACCTTC	CASSLDLVRSYTF
.	TRBV6-5	few	TRBJ2-3	TGTGCCAGCAGTCGCCGTCCCGGGGATACGCAGTATTTT	CASSRRPGDTQYF
.	TRBV28	few	TRBJ1-5	TGTGCCAGCAGTTTAAGGGAGGGTCAGCCCCAGCATTTT	CASSLREGQPQHF
.	TRBV23-1	.	TRBJ2-2	TGCGCCAGCAGTCACTTTTTGCTAGTGCCTGCCGGGGAGCTGTTTTTT	CASSHFLLVPAGELFF
.	TRBV6-5	.	TRBJ2-3	TGTGCCAGCAGTTACAAAGGACAGACCACAGATACGCAGTATTTT	CASSYKGQTTDTQYF
.	TRBV2	.	TRBJ2-3	TGTGCCAGCAGTGGGTTTAGCGGAGGCACAGATACGCAGTATTTT	CASSGFSGGTDTQYF
.	TRBV18	.	TRBJ2-7	TGTGCCAGCTCAAACGGAGCATCCTACGAGCAGTACTTC	CASSNGASYEQYF
.	TRBV5-5	few	TRBJ1-2	TGTGCCAGCAGCTTCCTCACAGAGAACTATGGCTACACCTTC	CASSFLTENYGYTF
TRBD1	TRBV7-2	few	TRBJ1-3	TGTGCCAGCAGCTTAGTGGGGACAGGGACTGGAAACACCATATATTTT	CASSLVGTGTGNTIYF
.	TRBV4-3	.	TRBJ1-1	TGCGCCAGCAGCCAAGCGGGGTCCCTAGGGGAAGCTTTCTTT	CASSQAGSLGEAFF
TRBD1	TRBV9	.	TRBJ2-7	TGTGCCAGCAGCGTAGGGCCAGGGGGCCTCTCCTACGAGCAGTACTTC	CASSVGPGGLSYEQYF
TRBD1	TRBV25-1	.	TRBJ2-3	TGTGCCAGCGAACCGAGGACAGGGGGCACAGATACGCAGTATTTT	CASEPRTGGTDTQYF
TRBD1	TRBV5-4	few	TRBJ1-2	TGTGCCAGCAGCCCGGACAGGCTCTATGGCTACACCTTC	CASSPDRLYGYTF
TRBD1	TRBV15	few	TRBJ2-7	TGTGCCACCAGCAGAGCGACGGGACAGGGGAACGAGCAGTACTTC	CATSRATGQGNEQYF
TRBD2	TRBV28	.	TRBJ2-7	TGTGCCAGCAGTTTGGCGCCAGCGGGGTTCGGGTACGAGCAGTACTTC	CASSLAPAGFGYEQYF
.	TRBV15	few	TRBJ1-6	TGTGCCACCAGCATCCCAGGGATTTCACCCCTCCACTTT	CATSIPGISPLHF
.	TRBV23-1	.	TRBJ2-7	TGCGCCAGCAATCCAGACAGGCCTTTCTCCTACGAGCAGTACTTC	CASNPDRPFSYEQYF
TRBD1	TRBV5-1	.	TRBJ2-4	TGCGCCAGCAGCTTAACAGGGGGCCTAGCCAAAAACATTCAGTACTTC	CASSLTGGLAKNIQYF
.	TRBV18	few	TRBJ2-3	TGTGCCAGCTCACCTCTGGGGACTAGCACAGATACGCAGTATTTT	CASSPLGTSTDTQYF
.	TRBV18	.	TRBJ2-7	TGTGCCAGCTCACCAAGTGGTAGCTTGGCCTACGAGCAGTACTTC	CASSPSGSLAYEQYF
.	TRBV7-2	.	TRBJ1-6	TGTGCCAGCAGCTTTCTCGGGGGGCCCTATAATTCACCCCTCCACTTT	CASSFLGGPYNSPLHF
.	TRBV18	.	TRBJ2-7	TGTGCCAGCTCGAGACCAGGGATCTCCTACGAGCAGTACTTC	CASSRPGISYEQYF
TRBD1	TRBV7-2	few	TRBJ2-7	TGTGCCAGCAGCTCGCTACAGGGGGCCGTCTACGAGCAGTACTTC	CASSSLQGAVYEQYF